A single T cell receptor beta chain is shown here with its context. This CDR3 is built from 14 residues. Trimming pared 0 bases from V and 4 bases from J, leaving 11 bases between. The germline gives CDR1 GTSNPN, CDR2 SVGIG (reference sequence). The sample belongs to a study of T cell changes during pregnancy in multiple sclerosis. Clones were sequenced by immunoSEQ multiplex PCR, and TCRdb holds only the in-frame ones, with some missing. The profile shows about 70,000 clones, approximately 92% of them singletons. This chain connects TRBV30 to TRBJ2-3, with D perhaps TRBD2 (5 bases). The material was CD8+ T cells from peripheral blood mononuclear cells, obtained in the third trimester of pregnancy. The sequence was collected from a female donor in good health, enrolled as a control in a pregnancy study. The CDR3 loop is CAWSVEESADTQYF. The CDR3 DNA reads TGTGCCTGGAGTGTGGAGGAGTCGGCAGATACGCAGTATTTT. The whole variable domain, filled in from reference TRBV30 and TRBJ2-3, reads SQTIHQWPATLVQPVGSPLSLECTVEGTSNPNLYWYRQAAGRGLQLLFYSVGIGQISSEVPQNLSASRPQDRQFILSSKKLLLSDSGFYLCAWSVEESADTQYFGPGTRLTVL.